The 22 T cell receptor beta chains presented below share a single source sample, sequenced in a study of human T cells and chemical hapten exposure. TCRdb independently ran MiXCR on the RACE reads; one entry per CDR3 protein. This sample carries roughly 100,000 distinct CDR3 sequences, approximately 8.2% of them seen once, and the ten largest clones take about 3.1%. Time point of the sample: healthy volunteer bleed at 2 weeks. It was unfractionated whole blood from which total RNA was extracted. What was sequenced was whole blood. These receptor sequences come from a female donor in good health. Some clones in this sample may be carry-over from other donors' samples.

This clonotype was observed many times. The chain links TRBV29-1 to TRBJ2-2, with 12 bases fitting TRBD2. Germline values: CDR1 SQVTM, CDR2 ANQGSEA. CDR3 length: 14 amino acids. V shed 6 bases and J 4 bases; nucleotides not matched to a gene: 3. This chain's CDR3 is CSVKGLAGTGELFF. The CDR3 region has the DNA TGCAGCGTGAAGGGACTAGCGGGCACCGGGGAGCTGTTTTTT.

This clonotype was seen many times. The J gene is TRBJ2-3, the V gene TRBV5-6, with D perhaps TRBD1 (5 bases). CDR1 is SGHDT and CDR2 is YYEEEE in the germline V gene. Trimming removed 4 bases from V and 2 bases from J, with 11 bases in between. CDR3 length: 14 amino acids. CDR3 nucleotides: TGTGCCAGCAGCCCAACGACAGACACAGATACGCAGTATTTT. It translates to CASSPTTDTDTQYF.

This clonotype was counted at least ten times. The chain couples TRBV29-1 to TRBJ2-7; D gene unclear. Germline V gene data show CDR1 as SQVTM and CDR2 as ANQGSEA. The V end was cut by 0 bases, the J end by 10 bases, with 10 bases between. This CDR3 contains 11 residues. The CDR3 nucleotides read TGCAGCGTTGAAGAGCGTTCGTTACAGTACTTC. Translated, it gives CSVEERSLQYF.

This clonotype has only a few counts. CDR3 region: CASSNREDGQYF. In nucleotides, the CDR3 is TGTGCCAGCAGCAACCGAGAGGACGGGCAGTATTTT. The chain employs TRBV7-9 and TRBJ2-3; D call uncertain. This CDR3 has 12 residues. V lost 5 bases, J lost 11 bases, and 14 bases lay in between. The germline gives CDR1 SEHNR, CDR2 FQNEAQ (reference sequence).

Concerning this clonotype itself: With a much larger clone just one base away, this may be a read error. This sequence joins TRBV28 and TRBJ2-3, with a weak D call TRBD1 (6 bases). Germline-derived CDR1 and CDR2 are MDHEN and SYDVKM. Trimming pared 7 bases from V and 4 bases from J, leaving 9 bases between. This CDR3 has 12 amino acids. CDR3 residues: CASTGDADTQYF. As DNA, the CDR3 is TGTGCCAGCACAGGGGACGCAGATACGCAGTATTTT.

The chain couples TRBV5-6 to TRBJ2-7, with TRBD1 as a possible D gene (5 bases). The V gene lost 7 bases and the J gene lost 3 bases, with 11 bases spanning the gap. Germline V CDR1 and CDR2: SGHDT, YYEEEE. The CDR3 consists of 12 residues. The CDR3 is CASQRQFYEQYF. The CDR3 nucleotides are TGTGCCAGCCAGCGACAGTTCTACGAGCAGTACTTC.

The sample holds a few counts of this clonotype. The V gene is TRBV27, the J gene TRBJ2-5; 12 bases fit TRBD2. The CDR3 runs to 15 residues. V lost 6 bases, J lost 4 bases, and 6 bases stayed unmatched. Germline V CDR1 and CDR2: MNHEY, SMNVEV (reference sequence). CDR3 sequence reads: CASSARGLAGETQYF. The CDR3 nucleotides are TGTGCCAGCAGCGCAAGGGGACTAGCGGGAGAGACCCAGTACTTC.

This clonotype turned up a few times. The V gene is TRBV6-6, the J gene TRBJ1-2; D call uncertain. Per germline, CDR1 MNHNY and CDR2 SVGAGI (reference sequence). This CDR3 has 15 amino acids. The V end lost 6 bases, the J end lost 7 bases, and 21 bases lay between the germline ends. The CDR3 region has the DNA TGTGCCAGCAGACAACCGGTTGTGCAGCCTTTTGGCTACACCTTC. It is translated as CASRQPVVQPFGYTF.

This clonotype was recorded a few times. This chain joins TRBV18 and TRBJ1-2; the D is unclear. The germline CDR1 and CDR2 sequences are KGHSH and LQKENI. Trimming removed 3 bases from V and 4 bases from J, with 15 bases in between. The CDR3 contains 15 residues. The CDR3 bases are TGTGCCAGCTCACCGGTTTCGGGTCAAATCTATGGCTACACCTTC. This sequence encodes CASSPVSGQIYGYTF.

CDR3 nucleotide sequence: TGTGCCAGCAGGGGACTAGCGGGAGGGAGATCCTACGAGCAGTACTTC. As protein: CASRGLAGGRSYEQYF. This rearrangement joins TRBV28 to TRBJ2-7; 16 bases align to TRBD2. Germline V lookup: CDR1 MDHEN, CDR2 SYDVKM. Unmatched junction bases numbered 3, after V lost 6 bases and J lost 1 base. There are 16 residues in the CDR3.

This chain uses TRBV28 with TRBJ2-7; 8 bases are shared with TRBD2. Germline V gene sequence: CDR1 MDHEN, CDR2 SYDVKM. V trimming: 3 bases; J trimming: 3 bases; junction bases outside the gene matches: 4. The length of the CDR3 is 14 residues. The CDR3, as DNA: TGTGCCAGCAGTTTGGGGACTAGACTCTACGAGCAGTACTTC. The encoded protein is CASSLGTRLYEQYF.

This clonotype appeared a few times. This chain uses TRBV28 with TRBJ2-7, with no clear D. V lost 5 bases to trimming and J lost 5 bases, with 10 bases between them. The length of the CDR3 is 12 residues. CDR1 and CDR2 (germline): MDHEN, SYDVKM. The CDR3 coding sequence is TGTGCCAGCAGTCCGACCCCACACGAGCAGTACTTC. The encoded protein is CASSPTPHEQYF.

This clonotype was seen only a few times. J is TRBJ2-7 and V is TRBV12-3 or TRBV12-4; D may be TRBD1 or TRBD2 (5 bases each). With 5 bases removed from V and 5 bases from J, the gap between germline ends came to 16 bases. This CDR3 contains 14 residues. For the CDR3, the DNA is TGTGCCAGCAGTCCACCCGAGGGGTCCCACGAGCAGTACTTC. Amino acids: CASSPPEGSHEQYF.

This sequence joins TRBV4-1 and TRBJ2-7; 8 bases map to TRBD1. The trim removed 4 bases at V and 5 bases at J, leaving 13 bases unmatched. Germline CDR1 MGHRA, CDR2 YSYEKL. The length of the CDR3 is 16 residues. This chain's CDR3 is CASSPRFRAGGDEQYF. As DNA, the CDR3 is TGCGCCAGCAGCCCAAGATTTAGGGCAGGGGGCGACGAGCAGTACTTC.

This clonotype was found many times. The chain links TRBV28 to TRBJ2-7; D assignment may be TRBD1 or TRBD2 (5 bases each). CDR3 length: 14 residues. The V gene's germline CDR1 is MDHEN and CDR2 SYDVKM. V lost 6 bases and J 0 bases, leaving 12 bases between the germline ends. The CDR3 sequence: CASSPLGTSYEQYF. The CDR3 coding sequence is TGTGCCAGCAGCCCACTAGGGACCTCCTACGAGCAGTACTTC. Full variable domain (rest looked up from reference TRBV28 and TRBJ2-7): DVKVTQSSRYLVKRTGEKVFLECVQDMDHENMFWYRQDPGLGLRLIYFSYDVKMKEKGDIPEGYSVSREKKERFSLILESASTNQTSMYLCASSPLGTSYEQYFGPGTRLTVT.

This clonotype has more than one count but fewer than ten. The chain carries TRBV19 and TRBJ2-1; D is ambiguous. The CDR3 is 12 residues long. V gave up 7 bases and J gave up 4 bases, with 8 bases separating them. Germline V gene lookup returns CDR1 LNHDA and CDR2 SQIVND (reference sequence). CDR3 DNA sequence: TGTGCCAGTAACGCAGGTTACAATGAGCAGTTCTTC. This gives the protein CASNAGYNEQFF.

CDR3 nucleotide sequence: TGTGCCAGCAGTGAAGATGGAGGGATGAACACTGAAGCTTTCTTT. Protein sequence: CASSEDGGMNTEAFF. The chain carries TRBV2 and TRBJ1-1, with D unresolved. Germline V gene data show CDR1 as SNHLY and CDR2 as FYNNEI. Between the trimmed V and J ends, which lost 1 base and 0 bases, there was a span of 9 bases. This CDR3 has 15 residues.

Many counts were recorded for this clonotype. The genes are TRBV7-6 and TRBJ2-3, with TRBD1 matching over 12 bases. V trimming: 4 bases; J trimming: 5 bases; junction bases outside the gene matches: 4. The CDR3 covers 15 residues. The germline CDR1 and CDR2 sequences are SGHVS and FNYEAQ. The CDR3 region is CASSSGQGAKDTQYF. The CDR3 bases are TGTGCCAGCAGCTCGGGACAGGGGGCCAAAGATACGCAGTATTTT.

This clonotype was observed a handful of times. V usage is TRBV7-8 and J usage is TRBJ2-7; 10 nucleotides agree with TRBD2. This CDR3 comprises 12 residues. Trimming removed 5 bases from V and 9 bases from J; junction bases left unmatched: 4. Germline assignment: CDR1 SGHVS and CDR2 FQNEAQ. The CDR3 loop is CASSLGTSAQYF. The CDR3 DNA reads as TGTGCCAGCAGCCTAGGGACTAGCGCGCAGTACTTC.

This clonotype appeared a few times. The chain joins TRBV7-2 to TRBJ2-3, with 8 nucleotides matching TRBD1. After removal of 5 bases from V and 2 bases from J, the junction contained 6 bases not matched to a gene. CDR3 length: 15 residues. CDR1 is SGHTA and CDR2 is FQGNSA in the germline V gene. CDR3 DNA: TGTGCCAGCAGCACCACAGGGGGTACCACAGATACGCAGTATTTT. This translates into CASSTTGGTTDTQYF.

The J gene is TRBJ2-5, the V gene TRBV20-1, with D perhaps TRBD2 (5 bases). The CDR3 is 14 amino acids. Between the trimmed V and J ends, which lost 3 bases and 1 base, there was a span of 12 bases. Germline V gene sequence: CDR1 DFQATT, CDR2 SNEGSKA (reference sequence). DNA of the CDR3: TGCAGTGCTAGTGTCCAGCGGACCCAAGAGACCCAGTACTTC. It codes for CSASVQRTQETQYF.

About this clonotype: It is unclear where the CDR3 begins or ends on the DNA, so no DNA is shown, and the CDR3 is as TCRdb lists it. This CDR3 is CSARQGNFGAGELFF. This chain uses TRBV20-1 with TRBJ2-2; the table gives TRBD1 as D, unverified against the DNA. The CDR3 is 15 amino acids in total, end residues counted. Germline lookup yields CDR1 DFQATT and CDR2 SNEGSKA (reference sequence).